Reported below is one TCR beta chain. Its specific antigen is unknown. The record has no base qualities; no much larger clone is one base away. The immunoSEQ Assay, a bias-controlled multiplex PCR, was used to amplify TCRbeta CDR3 regions from genomic DNA. Per the original workflow: Nucleated cell counts per sample were estimated from amplification of reference gene primers within the assay. To quantify the absolute abundance of each unique TCRbeta CDR3 rearrangement, sequence reads were collapsed and filtered. Productive Simpson clonality was computed per sample as the square root of Simpson's diversity index over productive rearrangements. TCRdb limited this immuneACCESS table to in-frame rearrangements with V and J called. A share of clones is missing; checked studies link under half to unresolved V genes, and the rest is unexplained. V and J calls and clone size come straight from that table; D and trimming were deduced from the DNA. The sample table records 130,000 or so clones; 70% to 90% of these occur just once. Of the sample, approximately 2% is held by the ten largest clones.

This record comes from a study of blood T cell repertoires in COVID-19 (dated by TCRdb to 2018 to 2020). Turning to the overall study: Samples from collaborators originated in the United States, Italy and Spain and spanned both the acute and convalescent phases of COVID-19. The prospective study material was composed of cDNA or gDNA derived from T cells, B-cell-depleted T cells, or PBMCs. Subjects who had been exposed to COVID-19, were actively infected with it, or had recovered from it provided the deeply sampled blood TCRbeta repertoires that made up the dataset. The repertoires were released in a freely available public database intended as a resource for research on the immune response to SARS-CoV-2. Samples were obtained from the ongoing ImmuneRACE study (first 160 participants) and from 1,254 subjects provided by 6 global collaborators. A de-identified subject ID, COVID-19 status, age in years and sex were almost always included in the sample metadata. Where HLA class I and class II types were available, the types were taken from metadata supplied by the sample provider, not from assay-based typing. General findings and caveats noted by the study authors: The amount of clinical and demographic metadata varied by source and participant and was provided uncurated.

The collaborating institutions used their own protocols to collect whole blood in K2EDTA tubes. Collaborator samples were shipped for TCRbeta analysis as frozen whole blood, isolated PBMCs, or DNA extracted from either sample type. CDR1 and CDR2, per the germline V gene, are SGHVS and FNYEAQ. The CDR3 numbers 15 residues from cysteine through phenylalanine. Only CDR3 DNA is held: 45 bases, read in frame from base 1. V and J lose 1 base and 4 bases, and a span of 12 bases separates them. The TCR originated in a man in his 70s with active COVID-19. Recombination linked TRBV7-6 to TRBJ2-3; the D gene identity is not certain. Sequenced sample: peripheral blood. The DNA sequence follows: TGTGCCAGCAGCTTAGGGCCAGAGGTGCCAGATACGCAGTATTTT. Its coded protein is CASSLGPEVPDTQYF.